This T cell receptor beta chain was sequenced for a study of cytomegalovirus exposure and HLA in healthy donors (dated by TCRdb to the late 2010s). Regarding the complete study: An earlier analysis of roughly 610 of the donors reported 250 to 300 Gb of sequence data and 95 million to 120 million unique TCR beta sequences obtained from 180 million or so T cells. An early release covering some 640 HLA-typed donors comprised around 300 gigabases of sequencing data and tens of millions of unique TCR sequences. The genetic ancestry cluster associated with self-reported Caucasian donors included over 65% of the roughly 390 genotyped donors. The study was designed to test whether signatures of past pathogen exposure could be identified by cataloging public T cell receptors. Using immunosequencing, the study profiled T cell repertoires from about 620 subjects and related those repertoires to cytomegalovirus serostatus. Along with the approximately 700-subject first cohort, a separate validation cohort of over a hundred different subjects was used. The study combined high-throughput TCR immunosequencing, statistical association of individual TCRs with disease status, and machine learning to predict cytomegalovirus infection status. A later analysis re-analyzed previously published TCR beta repertoires from approximately 700 donors and added high-resolution HLA genotyping to study TCR occurrence patterns. The later analysis used no new phenotypic data to find candidate immune exposures, relying instead on TCR beta sequences and their occurrence across donors. In an earlier analysis of roughly 580 of the donors, high-throughput TCR beta sequencing was used to judge whether each TCR beta V gene segment behaved as functional or pseudogenic. Donor age, sex, ethnicity and CMV serostatus were compiled together with the repertoire data. In a later genetic analysis, genome-wide SNP genotypes for about three fifths of the 666 donors were used, and that subset was treated as a discovery cohort. All discovery cohort repertoires had been generated on a single sequencing platform. HLA typing covered class I and class II loci at four-digit resolution. Typing coverage varied by locus: about 629-630 donors for A, B, C, DRB1 and DQB1; approximately 560 for DQA1; about 600 for DPA1; some 470 for DPB1. Roughly five DR-DQ haplotypes were treated as single units for association and clustering because of strong linkage in the cohort. Among about 400 genotyped donors of the cohort, an average of roughly 230,000 unique TCR beta nucleotide sequences was sequenced per donor, of which about 18% were non-productive. Summary of the overall study and its limitations: The 87-base-pair reads could not distinguish some IMGT-functional V segments, including TRBV6-2 and TRBV6-3, so those segments were excluded. A later analysis found that most CMV-associated TCR beta chains appeared HLA-restricted, with HLA associations seemingly driven largely by CMV exposure. A later analysis associated about 17,000 TCR beta sequences with specific HLA alleles at a false discovery rate of 0.05. In a later analysis, TCR association rates were found to vary across HLA loci, with the most associated TCRs seen for DRB1 alleles and the fewest for HLA-C alleles. In the study, approximately 150 TCR beta chains were listed as associated with cytomegalovirus. Several of the top co-occurrence clusters appeared to be linked to parvovirus B19, influenza, CMV and Epstein-Barr virus, according to a later analysis. In an earlier analysis of some 640 of the donors, most TCR beta V segments were observed in productive rearrangements about 87% or about 30% of the time, broadly matching IMGT annotations. Only TCR beta chains were sequenced in this cohort, and the absence of alpha or paired-chain data limited detectable features. A cluster of highly shared sequence variants was judged likely to represent a technical artifact of the sequencing pipeline. Because HLA typing was unavailable for some donors at each locus, only the typed subset was used in association tests. According to the authors, the approach could potentially be generalized to other disease states and immunological phenotypes. Correlated functional status among segregating V segments might be attributable to linkage disequilibrium, but an unknown experimental factor could not be ruled out. In a later genetic analysis, fewer N-insertions in productive TCRs were reported among donors in an Asian-associated ancestry cluster than the roughly 640-donor mean. A further reported finding was that TCR beta sequences accurately predicted the HLA-A and HLA-B alleles for most subjects in the first cohort. In a later analysis, HLA-associated TCR beta chains showed more clonal expansion and lower generation probabilities than non-associated chains that were equally common. Immune exposure information for the cohort was limited to CMV serostatus. An association between a missense DCLRE1C variant and V-gene and J-gene trimming of TCR beta chains was found in a later genetic analysis and replicated in an independent cohort. The earlier analysis of a few hundred of the donors excluded some 15 rarely observed V segments, including chromosome 9 orphons, because counts were too low. The classifier was reported to diagnose cytomegalovirus status with high specificity and sensitivity in both the original and validation cohorts. A few of the identified cytomegalovirus-associated TCR beta chains were confirmed in vitro to be specific for cytomegalovirus antigens. When HLA alleles, especially DR and DQ, strongly co-occurred, TCR associations were difficult to assign to individual alleles. Most TCR sequences were observed very rarely across donors, whereas some public TCRs were present in many individuals. The presence/absence analyses assumed that sequencing depth was roughly uniform across donors, and that assumption may not be true.

This clone came up a few times. The antigen this receptor binds is unknown. It has no much larger one-base neighbor in the sample; base qualities were not kept. Including cysteine and phenylalanine, the CDR3 has 16 amino acids. The entry retains the CDR3 DNA only, 48 bases that are in frame from base 1. The cohort comprised under 700 healthy bone marrow donors. Cohort members were all nominally healthy when sampled, although unrecorded immune exposures were likely present. The donor tested CMV seronegative and was one of the 352 seronegative cohort members. A peripheral blood sample was collected from each donor, and TCR beta sequencing was performed on peripheral blood mononuclear cells. Genomic DNA was extracted from the blood cell samples with the Qiagen DNeasy Blood Extraction Kit. Libraries were built with the immunoSEQ multiplex PCR assay. The multiplex PCR relied on a mix of 60 forward primers for TCR Vbeta segments and 13 reverse primers for TCR Jbeta segments. The CDR3 region of rearranged TCR beta genes was amplified from genomic DNA with a multiplex PCR assay. The amplified TCR beta libraries were sequenced on the Illumina HiSeq System as 87-base-pair reads. Turning to the authors' computational methods: A later analysis counted tens of millions of unique TCR beta chains across the 666 repertoires, and some 11 million of these chains were shared by at least two donors. Raw reads were error-corrected and collapsed into unique sequences by a nearest-neighbor algorithm in which closely related sequences were merged to remove PCR and sequencing errors. Alignment of CDR3 sequences to IMGT reference sequences was used to assign V, D and J gene segments. Each retained sequence needed at least a six-nucleotide match to both a V gene segment and a J gene segment. Rearrangements were called productive when the CDR3 lacked stop codons and stayed in frame with V and J; all others were non-productive. Following IMGT convention, CDR3 was defined as the stretch from the second conserved V-encoded cysteine up to the conserved J-encoded phenylalanine. The earlier analysis of 587 of the donors excluded any sequence lacking an unambiguous match to a single V gene segment. In an earlier analysis of 500 to 750 of the donors, V segments were called functional above 56.7% productive rearrangements and were called segregating when the between-donor standard deviation exceeded 5%. A statistical classification framework was developed to diagnose cytomegalovirus status using the catalog of TCR beta chain sequences. In a later analysis, TCR nucleotide sequences were compared against IMGT/GENE-DB human TR gene sequences so that V and J genes could be assigned. Using the TCRdist pipeline, a later analysis assigned CDR3 sequences along with most-parsimonious VDJ recombination scenarios. In a later analysis, every TCR beta chain was defined by the combination of its CDR3 amino acid sequence and its V-gene family, and reads without a unique V-gene family were dropped. In a later analysis, 450 to 600 highly shared, low-generation-probability nucleotide sequences were removed to address suspected cross-contamination and a sequencing artifact. In a later analysis, a clonal expansion index was calculated for each public chain from normalized within-repertoire ranks of inferred template counts. A later analysis computed generation probabilities with a VDJ recombination model fitted to out-of-frame rearrangements, and checked the results against IGoR. In a later analysis, TCR-TCR, TCR-HLA and TCR-CMV co-occurrence was scored with hypergeometric tests, and a repertoire-size bias correction was applied to TCR pairs. A later analysis estimated false discovery rates by permuting HLA or CMV assignments 20 times. In a later analysis, co-occurring TCRs were grouped with DBSCAN, and TCRdist sequence similarity was added when clustering was performed within HLA-allele-positive subsets. Repertoires with fewer than 30,000 or more than 120,000 public chains were left out of co-occurrence clustering, as were a handful of repertoires with anomalous nucleotide sharing. The table was pulled from immuneACCESS by TCRdb, which kept in-frame rearrangements only. Such tables lose some clones; where checked, under half of the loss comes from unresolved V genes, and the rest has no known cause. V and J calls and clone size are as listed in that table; D and trimming were resolved from the DNA. The sample table lists 120,000 or so clones, less than 20% of them with a count of one. The ten largest clonotypes hold under 2% of the sample.

The TCR was taken from a woman under 30 in good health and CMV-seronegative. Sequenced material: PBMCs. This sequence uses TRBV12-2 and TRBJ2-1; TRBD2, the table's D call, was not compared with the DNA. TRBV12-2 has pseudogene status. The sequenced DNA is TGTGCAAGTCGCTTAGCGAGGGCTAAATCTTACAATGAGCAGTTCTTC. This gives the protein CASRLARAKSYNEQFF.